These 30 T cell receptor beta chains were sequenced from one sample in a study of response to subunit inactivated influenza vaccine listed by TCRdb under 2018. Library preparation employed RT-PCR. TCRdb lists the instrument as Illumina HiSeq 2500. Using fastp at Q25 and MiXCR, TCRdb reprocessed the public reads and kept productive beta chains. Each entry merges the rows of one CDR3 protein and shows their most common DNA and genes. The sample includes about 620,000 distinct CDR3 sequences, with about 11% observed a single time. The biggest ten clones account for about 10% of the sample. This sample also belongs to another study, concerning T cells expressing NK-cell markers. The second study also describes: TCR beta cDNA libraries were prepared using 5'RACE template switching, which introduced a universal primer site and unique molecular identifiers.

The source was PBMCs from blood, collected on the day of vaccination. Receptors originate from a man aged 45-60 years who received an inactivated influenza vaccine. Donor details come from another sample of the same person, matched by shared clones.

The CDR3 reads CASSLLARAVMSSYNEQFF. The CDR3 coding sequence is TGTGCCAGCAGCTTACTCGCGCGGGCCGTAATGAGCTCCTACAATGAGCAGTTCTTC. The V and J genes are TRBV11-1 and TRBJ2-1, with D possibly TRBD2 on 5 matching bases. This CDR3 comprises 19 residues. Germline CDR1 reads SGHAT; CDR2 reads FQDESV (reference sequence). Trimming shortened V by 2 bases and J by 0 bases, and 20 bases separated the two germline ends. Based on the CDR3 plus reference TRBV11-1 and TRBJ2-1, the full variable domain is EAEVAQSPRYKITEKSQAVAFWCDPISGHATLYWYRQILGQGPELLVQFQDESVVDDSQLPKDRFSAERLKGVDSTLKIQPAELGDSAMYLCASSLLARAVMSSYNEQFFGPGTRLTVL.

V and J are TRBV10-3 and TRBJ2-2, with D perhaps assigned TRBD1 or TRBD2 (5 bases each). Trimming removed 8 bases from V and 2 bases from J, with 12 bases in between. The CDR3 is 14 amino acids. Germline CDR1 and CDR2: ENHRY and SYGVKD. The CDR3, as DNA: TGTGCCATCCGTCAGGGAGTTAACACCGGGGAGCTGTTTTTT. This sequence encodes CAIRQGVNTGELFF.

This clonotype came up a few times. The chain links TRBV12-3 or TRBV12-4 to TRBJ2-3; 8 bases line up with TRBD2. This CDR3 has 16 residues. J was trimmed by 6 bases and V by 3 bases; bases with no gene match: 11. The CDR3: CASSLSLAGIRDTQYF. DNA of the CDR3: TGTGCCAGCAGTTTGAGCCTAGCGGGCATACGGGATACGCAGTATTTT.

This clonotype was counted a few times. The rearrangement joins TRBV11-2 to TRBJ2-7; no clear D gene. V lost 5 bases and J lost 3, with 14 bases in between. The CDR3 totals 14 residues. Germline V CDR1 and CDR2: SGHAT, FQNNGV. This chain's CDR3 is CASSPRVILYEQYF. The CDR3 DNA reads TGTGCCAGCAGCCCGAGAGTGATCCTCTACGAGCAGTACTTC.

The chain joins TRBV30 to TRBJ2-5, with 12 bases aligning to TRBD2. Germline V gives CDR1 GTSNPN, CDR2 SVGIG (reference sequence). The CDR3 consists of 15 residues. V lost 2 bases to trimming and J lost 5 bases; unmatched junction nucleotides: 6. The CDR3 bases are TGTGCCTGGAGTCGCCTAGCGGGAGGGCCGGAGACCCAGTACTTC. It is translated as CAWSRLAGGPETQYF.

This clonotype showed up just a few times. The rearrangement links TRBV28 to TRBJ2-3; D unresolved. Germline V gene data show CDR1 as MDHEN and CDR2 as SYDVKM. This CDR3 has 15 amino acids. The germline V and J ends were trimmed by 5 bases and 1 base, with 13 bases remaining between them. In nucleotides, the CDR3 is TGTGCCAGCAGTAATATGCCCCCGGGCACAGATACGCAGTATTTT. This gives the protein CASSNMPPGTDTQYF.

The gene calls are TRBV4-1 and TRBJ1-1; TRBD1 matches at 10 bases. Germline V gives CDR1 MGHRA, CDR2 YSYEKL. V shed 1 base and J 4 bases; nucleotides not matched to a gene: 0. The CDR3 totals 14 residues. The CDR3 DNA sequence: TGCGCCAGCAGCCAAGGGGACAGGGGCACTGAAGCTTTCTTT. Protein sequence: CASSQGDRGTEAFF.

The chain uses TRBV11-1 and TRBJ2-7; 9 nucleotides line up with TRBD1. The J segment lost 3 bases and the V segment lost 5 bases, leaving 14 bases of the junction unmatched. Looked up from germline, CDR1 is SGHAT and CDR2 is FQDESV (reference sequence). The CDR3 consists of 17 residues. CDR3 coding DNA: TGTGCCAGCAGCCGGACGATAGGGACAGGGAGACTCTACGAGCAGTACTTC. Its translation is CASSRTIGTGRLYEQYF.

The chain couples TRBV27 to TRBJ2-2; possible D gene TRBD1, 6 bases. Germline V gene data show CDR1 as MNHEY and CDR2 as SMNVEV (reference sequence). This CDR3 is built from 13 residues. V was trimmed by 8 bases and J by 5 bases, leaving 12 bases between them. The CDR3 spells CASFRQGTGELFF. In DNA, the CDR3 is TGTGCCAGCTTCCGGCAGGGGACCGGGGAGCTGTTTTTT.

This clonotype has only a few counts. DNA for the CDR3: TGTGCCAGCAGTTACTCGGGACTAGCGGGAGGGGGCGTCCAGTACTTC. It specifies CASSYSGLAGGGVQYF. The chain recombines TRBV6-5 with TRBJ2-5, with 16 bases matching TRBD2. V lost 0 bases to trimming and J lost 10 bases; unmatched junction nucleotides: 5. The CDR3 consists of 16 residues. Germline V CDR1 and CDR2: MNHEY, SVGAGI.

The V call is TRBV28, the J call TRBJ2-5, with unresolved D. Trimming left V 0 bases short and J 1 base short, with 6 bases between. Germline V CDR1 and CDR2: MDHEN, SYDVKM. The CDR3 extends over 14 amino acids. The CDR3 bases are TGTGCCAGCAGTTTATGGGTCCCCCAAGAGACCCAGTACTTC. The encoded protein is CASSLWVPQETQYF.

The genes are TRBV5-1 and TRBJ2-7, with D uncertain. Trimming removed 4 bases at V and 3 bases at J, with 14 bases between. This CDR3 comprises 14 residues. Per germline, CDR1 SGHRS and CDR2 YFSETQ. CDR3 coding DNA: TGCGCCAGCAGCCCTACCTCTTACCGCTACGAGCAGTACTTC. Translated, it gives CASSPTSYRYEQYF.

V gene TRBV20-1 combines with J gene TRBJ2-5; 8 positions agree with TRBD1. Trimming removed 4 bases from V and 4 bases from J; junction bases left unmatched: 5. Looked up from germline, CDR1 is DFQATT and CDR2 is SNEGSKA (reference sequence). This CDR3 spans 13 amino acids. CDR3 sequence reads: CSATDRGIETQYF. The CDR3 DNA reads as TGCAGTGCTACCGACAGGGGTATAGAGACCCAGTACTTC.

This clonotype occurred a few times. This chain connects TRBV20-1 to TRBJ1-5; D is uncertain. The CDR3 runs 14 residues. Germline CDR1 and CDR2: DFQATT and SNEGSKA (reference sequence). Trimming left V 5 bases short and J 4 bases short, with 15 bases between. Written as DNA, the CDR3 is TGCAGTGCTCAAGCAAGGGTCGGGAATCAGCCCCAGCATTTT. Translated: CSAQARVGNQPQHF.

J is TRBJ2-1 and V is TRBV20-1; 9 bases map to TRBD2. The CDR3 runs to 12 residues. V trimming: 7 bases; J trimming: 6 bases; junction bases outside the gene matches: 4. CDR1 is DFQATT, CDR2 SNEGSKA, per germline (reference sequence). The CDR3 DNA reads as TGCAGTGGCGGGAGGGCCCGCAATGAGCAGTTCTTC. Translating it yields CSGGRARNEQFF.

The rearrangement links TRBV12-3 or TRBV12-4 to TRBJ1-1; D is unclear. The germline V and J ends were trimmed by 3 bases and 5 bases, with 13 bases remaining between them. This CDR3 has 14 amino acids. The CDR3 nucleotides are TGTGCCAGCAGTTTGGAGGTAGGAGGAACTGAAGCTTTCTTT. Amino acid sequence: CASSLEVGGTEAFF.

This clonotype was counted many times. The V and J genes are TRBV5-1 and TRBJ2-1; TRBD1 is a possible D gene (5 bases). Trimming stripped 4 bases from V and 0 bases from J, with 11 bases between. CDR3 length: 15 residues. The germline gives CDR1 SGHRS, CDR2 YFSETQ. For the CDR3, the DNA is TGCGCCAGCAGCGAAACAGGTAGCTCCTACAATGAGCAGTTCTTC. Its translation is CASSETGSSYNEQFF.

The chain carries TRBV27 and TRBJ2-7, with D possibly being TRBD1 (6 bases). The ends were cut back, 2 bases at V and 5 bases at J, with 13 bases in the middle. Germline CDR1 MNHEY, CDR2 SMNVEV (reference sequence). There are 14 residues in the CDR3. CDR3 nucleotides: TGTGCCAGCAGTTTAGGTCAGGGGTACGACGAGCAGTACTTC. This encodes CASSLGQGYDEQYF.

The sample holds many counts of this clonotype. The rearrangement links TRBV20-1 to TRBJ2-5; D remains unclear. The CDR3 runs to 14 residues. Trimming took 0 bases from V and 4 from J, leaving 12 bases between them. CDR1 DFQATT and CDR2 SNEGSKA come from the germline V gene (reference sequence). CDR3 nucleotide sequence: TGCAGTGCTAGAGAGCTGGACCACCCAGAGACCCAGTACTTC. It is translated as CSARELDHPETQYF.

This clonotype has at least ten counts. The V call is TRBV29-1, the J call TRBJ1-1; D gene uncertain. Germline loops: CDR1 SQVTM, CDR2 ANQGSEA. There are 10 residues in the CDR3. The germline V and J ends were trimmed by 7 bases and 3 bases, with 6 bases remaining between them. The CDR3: CSARDTEAFF. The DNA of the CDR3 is TGCAGCGCCCGGGACACTGAAGCTTTCTTT.

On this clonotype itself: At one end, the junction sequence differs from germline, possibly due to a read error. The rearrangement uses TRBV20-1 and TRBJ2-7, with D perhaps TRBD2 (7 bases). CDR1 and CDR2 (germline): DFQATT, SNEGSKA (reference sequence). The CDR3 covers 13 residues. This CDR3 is CGAFEGGLGEQYF. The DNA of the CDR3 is TGCGGTGCTTTCGAGGGGGGGTTAGGGGAGCAGTACTTC.

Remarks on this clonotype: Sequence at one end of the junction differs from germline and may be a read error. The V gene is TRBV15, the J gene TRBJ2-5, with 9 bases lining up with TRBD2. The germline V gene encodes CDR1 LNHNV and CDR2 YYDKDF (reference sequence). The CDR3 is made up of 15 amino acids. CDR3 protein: CATSTGTSRQGTQYF. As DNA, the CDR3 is TGTGCCACCAGCACTGGGACTAGCCGCCAAGGGACCCAGTACTTC.

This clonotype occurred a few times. The CDR3 DNA reads TGTGCCAGCAGTTACAATTTCCGGGACGGGCAGGAGACCCAGTACTTC. Translation gives CASSYNFRDGQETQYF. The V and J genes are TRBV6-2 or TRBV6-3 and TRBJ2-5; D is tentatively TRBD1 or TRBD2 (5 bases each). Trimming cost V 2 bases and J 5 bases, with 18 bases left between them. CDR1 is MNHEY, CDR2 SVGEGT, per germline. This CDR3 spans 16 amino acids.

CDR3 DNA: TGTGCCAGCATTAAACACACAGGGAGTAAGTACGAGCAGTACTTC. As protein: CASIKHTGSKYEQYF. The chain is built from TRBV5-6 and TRBJ2-7; perhaps TRBD1 as D (6 bases). This CDR3 region has 15 residues. Trimming left V 6 bases short and J 4 bases short, with 20 bases between. CDR1 and CDR2 from the germline V gene are SGHDT and YYEEEE. Combining the CDR3 with reference TRBV5-6 and TRBJ2-7 gives the whole variable domain DAGVTQSPTHLIKTRGQQVTLRCSPKSGHDTVSWYQQALGQGPQFIFQYYEEEERQRGNFPDRFSGHQFPNYSSELNVNALLLGDSALYLCASIKHTGSKYEQYFGPGTRLTVT.

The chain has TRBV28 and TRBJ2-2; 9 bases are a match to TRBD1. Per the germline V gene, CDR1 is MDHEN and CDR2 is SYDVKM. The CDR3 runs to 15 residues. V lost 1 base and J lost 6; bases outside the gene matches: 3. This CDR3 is CASSLLRTGAGELFF. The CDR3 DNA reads TGTGCCAGCAGTTTATTAAGGACAGGGGCCGGGGAGCTGTTTTTT.

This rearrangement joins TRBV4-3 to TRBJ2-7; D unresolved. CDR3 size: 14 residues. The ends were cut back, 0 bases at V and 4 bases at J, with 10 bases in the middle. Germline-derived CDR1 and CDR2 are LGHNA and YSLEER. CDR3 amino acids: CASSQDLMGYEQYF. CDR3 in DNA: TGCGCCAGCAGCCAAGATTTGATGGGGTACGAGCAGTACTTC.

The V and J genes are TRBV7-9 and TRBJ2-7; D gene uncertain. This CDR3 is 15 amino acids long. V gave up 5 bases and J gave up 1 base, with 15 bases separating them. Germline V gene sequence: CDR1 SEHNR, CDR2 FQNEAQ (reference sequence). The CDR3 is CASSPTVVFSYEQYF. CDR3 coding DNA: TGTGCCAGCAGCCCCACGGTTGTTTTTTCCTACGAGCAGTACTTC. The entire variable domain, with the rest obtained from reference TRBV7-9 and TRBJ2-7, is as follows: DTGVSQNPRHKITKRGQNVTFRCDPISEHNRLYWYRQTLGQGPEFLTYFQNEAQLEKSRLLSDRFSAERPKGSFSTLEIQRTEQGDSAMYLCASSPTVVFSYEQYFGPGTRLTVT.

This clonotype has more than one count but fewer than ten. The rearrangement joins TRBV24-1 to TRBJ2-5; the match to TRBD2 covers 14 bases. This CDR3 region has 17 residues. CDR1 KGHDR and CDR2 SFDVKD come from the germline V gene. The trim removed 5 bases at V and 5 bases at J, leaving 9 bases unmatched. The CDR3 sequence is CATSGPGTSGSRETQYF. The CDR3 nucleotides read TGTGCCACCAGTGGGCCCGGGACTAGCGGGAGTAGGGAGACCCAGTACTTC.

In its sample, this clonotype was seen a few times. CDR3 in amino acids: CASSFMGRDDNEQFF. CDR3 nucleotide sequence: TGTGCCAGCAGCTTCATGGGCAGGGATGACAATGAGCAGTTCTTC. The genes are TRBV7-9 and TRBJ2-1; tentative D call: TRBD1 (5 bases). The CDR3 length is 15 residues. Germline V gives CDR1 SEHNR, CDR2 FQNEAQ (reference sequence). V gave up 3 bases and J gave up 5 bases, with 14 bases separating them.

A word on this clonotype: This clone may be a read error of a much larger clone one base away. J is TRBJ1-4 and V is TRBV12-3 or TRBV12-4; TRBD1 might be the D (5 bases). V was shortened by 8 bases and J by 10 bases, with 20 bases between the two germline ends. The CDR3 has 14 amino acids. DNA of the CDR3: TGTGCCAGCCGCATGGGGGAGACATTTGGAAAACTGTTTTTT. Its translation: CASRMGETFGKLFF.